This TCR beta chain appears in the sequencing data of a study of T cells expressing NK-cell markers. Whole-study findings and limits: Whether expanded NKG2C-expressing T cell clones recognize HCMV is unknown.

Libraries used 5'RACE template switching adding universal primer site and UMIs. After re-calling the 5' RACE reads, TCRdb lists one entry per CDR3 protein, DNA absent. The sample table includes about 550,000 distinct CDR3 sequences. To note about this clonotype: Its antigen is unknown.

This CDR3 region has 15 residues. The germline V gene has CDR1 KGHDR and CDR2 SFDVKD. The sequenced sample was blood T cells: a sorted CD56 or NKG2C T cell subset, CD4+ or CD8+ T cells, or bulk PBMC T cells (not recorded which). The chain has TRBV24-1 and TRBJ2-5; TCRdb's D call of TRBD1 is untestable without DNA. This clonotype originated in a young man in good health. CDR3 in amino acids: CATSDPGQGQETQYF.